The 15 T cell receptor beta chains in this list originate from one sample, sequenced in a study of T cell repertoires in cytomegalovirus infection. One entry per CDR3 protein results from TCRdb running MiXCR on the reads. The sample holds about 160,000 distinct CDR3 sequences; 20% to 25% are singletons and the top ten take roughly 25%. These receptors' targets are unknown. The source material was CD8+ T cells from cultured PBMCs, sampled from culture after CMV antigen stimulation. The origin of the receptors is a human donor in good health (CMV status not recorded). Some clones in this sample may be carry-over from other donors' samples.

This clonotype occurred once. The gene calls are TRBV10-3 and TRBJ1-1; D is ambiguous. This CDR3 region has 13 residues. The germline V gene encodes CDR1 ENHRY and CDR2 SYGVKD. Trimming took 8 bases from V and 1 from J, leaving 11 bases between them. The CDR3 DNA reads as TGTGCCATCGGCCAGACATCGAACACTGAAGCTTTCTTT. Translating it yields CAIGQTSNTEAFF.

The table lists this clonotype with a few counts. The chain links TRBV6-1 to TRBJ1-2; 8 bases map to TRBD1. This CDR3 has 15 residues. V shed 6 bases and J 4 bases; nucleotides not matched to a gene: 10. CDR1 is MNHNS, CDR2 SASEGT, per germline. CDR3 sequence reads: CASRSKTGGFYGYTF. DNA of the CDR3: TGTGCCAGCAGGTCCAAAACAGGGGGATTCTATGGCTACACCTTC.

This chain connects TRBV6-1 to TRBJ2-2; TRBD1 aligns across 10 bases. The length of the CDR3 is 14 residues. V trimming: 7 bases; J trimming: 3 bases; junction bases outside the gene matches: 2. The germline V gene has CDR1 MNHNS and CDR2 SASEGT. CDR3 amino acids: CASTGQGDTGELFF. DNA for the CDR3: TGTGCCAGCACCGGACAGGGGGACACCGGGGAGCTGTTTTTT.

This clonotype was found a few times. The chain uses TRBV6-1 and TRBJ2-5; 7 positions agree with TRBD2. With 2 bases clipped from V and 0 bases from J, the junction kept 3 bases outside the gene matches. Germline CDR1 MNHNS, CDR2 SASEGT. The CDR3 consists of 15 residues. The CDR3 is CASSESGAHQETQYF. The CDR3 DNA reads as TGTGCCAGCAGTGAAAGCGGGGCCCACCAAGAGACCCAGTACTTC.

In its sample, this clonotype was seen once. The chain couples TRBV7-6 to TRBJ1-2; D uncertain. V lost 1 base and J lost 2, with 11 bases in between. Germline CDR1 and CDR2: SGHVS and FNYEAQ. The CDR3 spans 15 residues. The CDR3 nucleotides read TGTGCCAGCAGCTTAGAGATAGGGCTAAACTATGGCTACACCTTC. Protein sequence: CASSLEIGLNYGYTF.

This rearrangement joins TRBV29-1 to TRBJ2-7; 8 bases line up with TRBD1. Per the germline V gene, CDR1 is SQVTM and CDR2 is ANQGSEA. Trimming took 6 bases from V and 10 from J; bases not matched to a gene: 5. This CDR3 has 10 residues. CDR3 sequence: CSVTQGVQYF. CDR3 in DNA: TGCAGCGTGACACAGGGGGTCCAGTACTTC.

The chain is built from TRBV15 and TRBJ2-5; 7 nucleotides agree with TRBD2. Per the germline V gene, CDR1 is LNHNV and CDR2 is YYDKDF (reference sequence). Losses at the gene ends were 1 base for V and 5 bases for J; bases not matched to a gene: 13. The CDR3 covers 17 residues. As DNA, the CDR3 is TGTGCCACCAGCAGAGTTAGGGTCGCCAGGGAGGGTGAGACCCAGTACTTC. Its translation is CATSRVRVAREGETQYF.

This clonotype was seen a few times. This chain connects TRBV7-2 to TRBJ1-5; weak D call: TRBD1 (5 bases). TRBJ2-3 matches the DNA end more closely, so the J call is doubtful. CDR3 size: 17 residues. From germline, CDR1 is SGHTA and CDR2 FQGNSA. The CDR3 loop is CASSYFDSPAGNQPQYF. CDR3 nucleotides: TGTGCCAGCAGTTATTTCGACAGTCCCGCTGGCAATCAGCCCCAGTATTTT.

This clonotype was seen a handful of times. This chain joins TRBV7-9 and TRBJ1-6, with 11 bases matching TRBD1. The V gene end was trimmed by 5 bases and the J gene end by 7 bases; junction bases not matched to a gene: 4. Germline V gives CDR1 SEHNR, CDR2 FQNEAQ (reference sequence). CDR3 length: 15 residues. CDR3 DNA sequence: TGTGCCAGCAGCCCCCGGACAGGGGGCAATTCACCCCTCCACTTT. Translated: CASSPRTGGNSPLHF.

The chain employs TRBV7-8 and TRBJ2-5, with 7 bases lining up with TRBD2. There are 16 residues in the CDR3. Looked up from germline, CDR1 is SGHVS and CDR2 is FQNEAQ. Trimming took 1 base from V and 2 from J; bases not matched to a gene: 7. CDR3 loop: CASSLGSGVGQETQYF. The CDR3 DNA follows: TGTGCCAGCAGCTTAGGAAGCGGGGTGGGGCAAGAGACCCAGTACTTC.

Here the CDR3 reads CASSYGYSNQPQHF. CDR3 coding DNA: TGTGCCAGCAGTTATGGCTATAGCAATCAGCCCCAGCATTTT. The J gene is TRBJ1-5, the V gene TRBV12-3 or TRBV12-4; D gene unclear. The V end lost 4 bases, the J end lost 0 bases, and 7 bases lay between the germline ends. The CDR3 consists of 14 residues.

V is TRBV20-1 and J is TRBJ2-7; D not certain. The V end lost 5 bases, the J end lost 12 bases, and 26 bases lay between the germline ends. The germline V gene encodes CDR1 DFQATT and CDR2 SNEGSKA (reference sequence). The CDR3 has 14 amino acids. CDR3 in amino acids: CSARREVFSNPRYF. DNA of the CDR3: TGCAGTGCTCGGAGAGAAGTGTTTAGTAATCCCAGGTACTTC.

J is TRBJ2-5 and V is TRBV7-9; D remains unclear. The CDR3 consists of 12 residues. V was trimmed by 5 bases and J by 4 bases, leaving 8 bases between them. From germline, CDR1 is SEHNR and CDR2 FQNEAQ (reference sequence). The CDR3 protein is CASSPTLETQYF. The CDR3, as DNA: TGTGCCAGCAGCCCCACTTTAGAGACCCAGTACTTC.

This clonotype has a handful of counts. The gene calls are TRBV6-1 and TRBJ2-2; 10 bases are shared with TRBD1. The CDR3 totals 18 residues. Germline V gene sequence: CDR1 MNHNS, CDR2 SASEGT. J gave up 3 bases and V 7 bases, and 14 bases lay outside the gene matches. CDR3 coding DNA: TGTGCCAGCAATACGTGGTACCGGGACAGGGGAGACACCGGGGAGCTGTTTTTT. Translated, it gives CASNTWYRDRGDTGELFF.

This chain uses TRBV29-1 with TRBJ1-4; a weak D match, TRBD1 (5 bases). The ends were cut back, 5 bases at V and 7 bases at J, with 17 bases in the middle. This CDR3 region has 14 residues. Germline V CDR1 and CDR2: SQVTM, ANQGSEA. The CDR3 nucleotides read TGCAGCGTTCGGGACGTAATGGGCGGTGAAAAACTGTTTTTT. Translated: CSVRDVMGGEKLFF.